Shown below are 22 T cell receptor beta chains from a single sample sequenced in a study of blood T cell repertoires in COVID-19. TCRdb keeps only in-frame clones here, not all; method: immunoSEQ multiplex PCR. The sample records 300,000 to 400,000 clones, almost 85% being singletons. The sample was peripheral blood. These receptors were collected from a human donor in a cohort sampled during active COVID-19.

The chain has TRBV3-1 (or the pseudogene TRBV3-2) and TRBJ2-1; 12 bases are shared with TRBD2. CDR1 is LGHDT, CDR2 YNNKEL, per germline (reference sequence). V was clipped by 4 bases and J by 7 bases; unmatched bases: 11. This CDR3 has 17 amino acids. CDR3 in amino acids: CASSPWTSGDNWNEQFF. CDR3 DNA sequence: TGTGCCAGCAGCCCTTGGACTAGCGGGGATAATTGGAATGAGCAGTTCTTC.

V is TRBV6-2 or TRBV6-3 and J is TRBJ2-3, with TRBD2 as a possible D gene (5 bases). In germline, CDR1 is MNHEY, CDR2 SVGEGT. CDR3 length: 14 amino acids. V lost 2 bases and J 2 bases, leaving 8 bases between the germline ends. CDR3 bases: TGTGCCAGCAGTTACCGGGGAGTCACAGATACGCAGTATTTT. Translating gives CASSYRGVTDTQYF.

This clone appeared once. This chain uses TRBV25-1 with TRBJ2-7, with TRBD1 matching over 8 bases. Looked up from germline, CDR1 is MGHDK and CDR2 is SYGVNS. The trim removed 7 bases at V and 1 base at J, leaving 6 bases unmatched. The CDR3 extends over 14 amino acids. CDR3 DNA sequence: TGTGCCAGCAACAGCGGACAGGGATCCTACGAGCAGTACTTC. Amino acids: CASNSGQGSYEQYF.

The CDR3 bases are TGTGCCAGCAGAGAACAGACACAGAGCTCCTATAATTCACCCCTCCACTTT. Translated: CASREQTQSSYNSPLHF. The V gene is TRBV6-1, the J gene TRBJ1-6; D gene uncertain. V was pared by 6 bases and J by 0 bases, with 15 bases between. Germline V gene data show CDR1 as MNHNS and CDR2 as SASEGT. CDR3 length: 17 residues.

By share, this clone ranks as medium-sized. The chain uses TRBV6-5 and TRBJ1-5; 8 nucleotides line up with TRBD1. V was pared by 4 bases and J by 6 bases, with 8 bases of the junction left unmatched. This CDR3 has 15 residues. From germline, CDR1 is MNHEY and CDR2 SVGAGI. The CDR3: CASSSSDRGGQPQHF. In nucleotides, the CDR3 is TGTGCCAGCAGTTCTTCAGACAGGGGCGGTCAGCCCCAGCATTTT.

V gene TRBV5-6 combines with J gene TRBJ2-7; perhaps TRBD1 as D (6 bases). The germline V gene has CDR1 SGHDT and CDR2 YYEEEE. CDR3 length: 15 residues. V lost 4 bases and J lost 2, with 16 bases in between. CDR3 protein: CASSRPGQPTYEQYF. The CDR3 region has the DNA TGTGCCAGCAGCCGACCAGGACAGCCAACCTACGAGCAGTACTTC.

This sequence joins TRBV7-9 and TRBJ2-3, with a weak D call TRBD1 (6 bases). The germline V gene encodes CDR1 SEHNR and CDR2 FQNEAQ (reference sequence). This CDR3 spans 16 amino acids. The V and J ends lost 5 bases and 3 bases respectively, with 18 bases between them. The CDR3 DNA follows: TGTGCCAGCAGCATCGGGCCAGGGGTTGTTACAGATACGCAGTATTTT. It yields the protein CASSIGPGVVTDTQYF.

This chain joins TRBV30 and TRBJ2-3; weak D call: TRBD2 (6 bases). Between the trimmed V and J ends, which lost 3 bases and 3 bases, there was a span of 13 bases. Germline CDR1 and CDR2: GTSNPN and SVGIG (reference sequence). This CDR3 spans 14 amino acids. CDR3 DNA: TGTGCCTGGAGGGAGGTGGGGGGAACAGATACGCAGTATTTT. It specifies CAWREVGGTDTQYF. The variable domain in full, completed from reference TRBV30 and TRBJ2-3, reads SQTIHQWPATLVQPVGSPLSLECTVEGTSNPNLYWYRQAAGRGLQLLFYSVGIGQISSEVPQNLSASRPQDRQFILSSKKLLLSDSGFYLCAWREVGGTDTQYFGPGTRLTVL.

The rearrangement joins TRBV3-1 (or the pseudogene TRBV3-2) to TRBJ1-5; perhaps TRBD1 as D (5 bases). CDR3 size: 15 residues. Deletions cut 5 bases from V and 0 bases from J, with 11 bases between. Germline CDR1 LGHDT, CDR2 YNNKEL (reference sequence). CDR3 coding DNA: TGTGCCAGCAGCATGGGGGGTAATAGCAATCAGCCCCAGCATTTT. Translated, it gives CASSMGGNSNQPQHF.

The chain links TRBV7-9 to TRBJ2-7; the D gene is possibly TRBD2 (6 bases). Germline CDR1 is SEHNR and CDR2 is FQNEAQ (reference sequence). The CDR3 has 12 amino acids. Deletions cut 5 bases from V and 4 bases from J, with 9 bases between. Here the CDR3 DNA reads TGTGCCAGCAGCGCTAGCGCGTACGAGCAGTACTTC. Translation: CASSASAYEQYF.

The chain couples TRBV27 to TRBJ1-2; unclear D gene. V lost 6 bases and J lost 8, with 22 bases in between. CDR1 is MNHEY and CDR2 is SMNVEV in the germline V gene (reference sequence). This CDR3 has 15 amino acids. This chain's CDR3 is CASSLEPGLKKGYTF. Here the CDR3 DNA reads TGTGCCAGCAGCCTAGAACCTGGACTCAAGAAGGGCTACACCTTC.

This chain links TRBV19 with TRBJ2-1, with 9 bases lining up with TRBD2. Losses at the gene ends were 5 bases for V and 1 base for J; bases not matched to a gene: 6. CDR1 LNHDA and CDR2 SQIVND come from the germline V gene (reference sequence). CDR3 size: 16 residues. The DNA of the CDR3 is TGTGCCAGTAGTTCAGCTCTAGCGGGGTCCTACAATGAGCAGTTCTTC. Encoded protein: CASSSALAGSYNEQFF.

This clone is a singleton in its sample. V usage is TRBV6-5 and J usage is TRBJ2-7; 7 bases are a match to TRBD1. The V gene's germline CDR1 is MNHEY and CDR2 SVGAGI. V lost 5 bases and J lost 4; bases outside the gene matches: 11. This CDR3 region has 15 residues. The CDR3 coding sequence is TGTGCCAGCAGTCCCCCGGAGACAGGGAAATACGAGCAGTACTTC. Amino acids: CASSPPETGKYEQYF.

This clone has only one observation. This chain uses TRBV29-1 with TRBJ1-2, with 9 nucleotides matching TRBD1. This CDR3 comprises 13 residues. V dropped 7 bases and J dropped 5; count of bases not matched to a gene: 8. Germline V lookup: CDR1 SQVTM, CDR2 ANQGSEA. The CDR3 bases are TGCAGCGCCAGGACAGGGGTAGGATATGGCTACACCTTC. Amino acids: CSARTGVGYGYTF.

This clone was found once. The chain links TRBV18 to TRBJ2-7; D is unclear. The germline V and J ends were trimmed by 3 bases and 3 bases, with 12 bases remaining between them. CDR1 is KGHSH, CDR2 LQKENI, per germline. CDR3 length: 14 amino acids. CDR3 nucleotides: TGTGCCAGCTCACCTTTCCAGGATCACTACGAGCAGTACTTC. Residues: CASSPFQDHYEQYF.

The chain uses TRBV27 and TRBJ1-2; perhaps TRBD1 as D (5 bases). V lost 6 bases to trimming and J lost 2 bases, with 22 bases between them. The CDR3 length is 17 residues. CDR1 is MNHEY, CDR2 SMNVEV, per germline (reference sequence). The chain's CDR3 is CASSPATGVTANYGYTF. Here the CDR3 DNA reads TGTGCCAGCAGCCCGGCCACTGGAGTGACAGCCAACTATGGCTACACCTTC.

V is TRBV12-5 and J is TRBJ1-1; D perhaps matches TRBD1 (6 bases). Germline CDR1 reads LGHNT; CDR2 reads FRNRAP. This CDR3 has 16 residues. The germline V and J ends were trimmed by 3 bases and 1 base, with 15 bases remaining between them. CDR3 nucleotide sequence: TGTGCTAGTGGTTTCACCCCCTACAGGGAGAACACTGAAGCTTTCTTT. Encoded protein: CASGFTPYRENTEAFF.

The gene calls are TRBV5-6 and TRBJ2-7; TRBD2 is a possible D gene (5 bases). The germline V and J ends were trimmed by 6 bases and 7 bases, with 14 bases remaining between them. Germline loops: CDR1 SGHDT, CDR2 YYEEEE. The CDR3 has 12 amino acids. CDR3: CASTDSGTEQYF. In DNA form, the CDR3 reads TGTGCCAGCACCGACTCGGGAACGGAGCAGTACTTC.

The chain is built from TRBV6-5 and TRBJ1-6; perhaps TRBD1 as D (6 bases). The V gene lost 6 bases and the J gene lost 7 bases, with 13 bases spanning the gap. The CDR3 spans 14 residues. Germline assignment: CDR1 MNHEY and CDR2 SVGAGI. CDR3 sequence (DNA): TGTGCCAGCAGCCAATGGACAGACAATTCACCCCTCCACTTT. This sequence encodes CASSQWTDNSPLHF.

This chain links TRBV6-5 with TRBJ1-1; D is unresolved. This CDR3 has 15 amino acids. Trimming removed 8 bases at V and 0 bases at J, with 16 bases between. CDR1 and CDR2 from the germline V gene are MNHEY and SVGAGI. CDR3 residues: CASRQATQMNTEAFF. DNA for the CDR3: TGTGCCAGCCGCCAGGCAACCCAAATGAACACTGAAGCTTTCTTT.

The chain combines TRBV27 with TRBJ2-7; TRBD1 agrees at 12 bases. Germline V gene sequence: CDR1 MNHEY, CDR2 SMNVEV (reference sequence). This CDR3 region has 14 residues. V lost 3 bases, J lost 5 bases, and 2 bases stayed unmatched. DNA of the CDR3: TGTGCCAGCAGTTTCCGGGACAGGGGGCACGAGCAGTACTTC. Translated, it gives CASSFRDRGHEQYF.

The genes are TRBV30 and TRBJ2-2, with TRBD1 matching 7 bases. Unmatched junction bases numbered 2, after V lost 2 bases and J lost 5 bases. CDR1 is GTSNPN, CDR2 SVGIG, per germline (reference sequence). The CDR3 runs 13 residues. CDR3: CAWSRQGTGELFF. For the CDR3, the DNA is TGTGCCTGGAGTAGACAGGGAACCGGGGAGCTGTTTTTT.